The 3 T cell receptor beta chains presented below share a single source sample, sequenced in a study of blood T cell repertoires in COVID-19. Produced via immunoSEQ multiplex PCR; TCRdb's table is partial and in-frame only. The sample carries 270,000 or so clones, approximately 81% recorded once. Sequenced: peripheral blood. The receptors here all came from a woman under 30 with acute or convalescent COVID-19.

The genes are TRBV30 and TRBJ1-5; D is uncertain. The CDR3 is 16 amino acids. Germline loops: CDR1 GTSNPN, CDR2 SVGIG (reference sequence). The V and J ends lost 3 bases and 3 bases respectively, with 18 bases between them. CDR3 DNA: TGTGCCTGGAGGGAAAGGTCCGGACTCAACAATCAGCCCCAGCATTTT. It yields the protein CAWRERSGLNNQPQHF.

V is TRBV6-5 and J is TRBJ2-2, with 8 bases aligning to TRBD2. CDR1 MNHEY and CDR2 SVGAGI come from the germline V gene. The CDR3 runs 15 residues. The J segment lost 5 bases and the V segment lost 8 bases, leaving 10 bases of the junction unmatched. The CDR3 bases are TGTGCCAGCGGTAGCGGGATAATTAGTACCGGGGAGCTGTTTTTT. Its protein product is CASGSGIISTGELFF.

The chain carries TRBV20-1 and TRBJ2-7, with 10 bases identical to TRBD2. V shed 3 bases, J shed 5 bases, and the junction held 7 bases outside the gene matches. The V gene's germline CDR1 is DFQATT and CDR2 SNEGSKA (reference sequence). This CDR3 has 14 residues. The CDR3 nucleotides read TGCAGTGCTAGTGCTAGCGGGAGTAACAACGAGCAGTACTTC. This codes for CSASASGSNNEQYF.